This is a list of T cell receptor beta chains from one sample in a study of tumor-infiltrating lymphocytes in primary liver carcinoma. TCRdb reprocessed the multiplex PCR reads with MiXCR, giving one entry per CDR3 protein. The sample lists about 320,000 distinct CDR3 sequences, around three fifths occurring once. The sequencing sample was made of peripheral blood. These TCRs come from a woman in her thirties with primary liver carcinoma and hepatitis B virus infection. Both conserved end residues are part of each CDR3. D genes are given only for firm matches. Only some rows state a clone size, as once, few, many or a class for expanded clones.

TRBV7-8	TRBJ1-3	NA	NA	TGTGCCAGCAGCTCAGGCCTCTCTGGAAACACCATATATTTT	CASSSGLSGNTIYF
TRBV6-1	TRBJ2-3	NA	NA	TGTGCCAGCAATGAGTCGGCGGATACGCAGTATTTT	CASNESADTQYF
TRBV6-2/TRBV6-3	TRBJ1-1	NA	NA	TGTGCCGGCAGTCCCATGTTCGCGAACACTGAAGCTTTCTTT	CAGSPMFANTEAFF
TRBV12-3/TRBV12-4	TRBJ2-1	TRBD2	many	TGTGCCAGCACCTTCCGCGGGGGACAGTTCTTC	CASTFRGGQFF
TRBV30	TRBJ2-6	NA	few	TGTGCCTGGAGCAATTCTGGGGCCAACGTCCTGACTTTC	CAWSNSGANVLTF
TRBV6-5	TRBJ2-3	TRBD2	NA	TGTGCCAACAGCCCCAGCGGGAGAGGGGATACGCAGTATTTT	CANSPSGRGDTQYF
TRBV6-1	TRBJ2-1	NA	many	TGTGCCAGCAGTGCCAGCCGCTACAATGAGCAGTTCTTC	CASSASRYNEQFF
TRBV29-1	TRBJ1-2	TRBD1	many	TGCAGCGCGCCGGACAGGGAAGGCAATGGCTACACCTTC	CSAPDREGNGYTF
TRBV4-2	TRBJ2-4	NA	many	TGTGCCAGCAGCCCAGAGGCCGGGCGAAACATTCAGTACTTC	CASSPEAGRNIQYF
TRBV11-2	TRBJ2-2	NA	many	TGTGCCAGCAGCTTGTCTGGCAGGACTTACACCGGGGAGCTGTTTTTT	CASSLSGRTYTGELFF
TRBV6-1	TRBJ2-7	TRBD2	many	TGTGCCAGCACCGAGAGTTTACTAGCGGGATACGAGCAGTACTTC	CASTESLLAGYEQYF
TRBV5-4	TRBJ2-7	NA	NA	TGTGCCAGCACCAAGGGGGGGCGGGAGATCGACGAGCAGTACTTC	CASTKGGREIDEQYF
TRBV11-2	TRBJ1-1	NA	few	NA	CASSWGQGNTEASF
TRBV11-2	TRBJ2-1	TRBD2	NA	TGTGCCAACAGTAAGGGACTAGCGGGAGGGCCACGCCACAATGAGCAGTTCTTC	CANSKGLAGGPRHNEQFF